Described below is a single TCR beta chain sequence and its context. The sample belongs to a study of blood T cell repertoires in COVID-19. Study-wide background: The analysed material was cDNA or gDNA that came from T cells, B-cell-depleted T cells, or PBMCs.

How the authors handled the data: Reference gene primers were amplified, and this amplification served to estimate nucleated cell counts. The method was immunoSEQ multiplex PCR; TCRdb's version includes in-frame clones alone and lacks a portion of them. V, J and clone size reflect that table, while D and trimming were determined from the DNA. This table has roughly 80,000 clones, approximately 89% appearing once. Per germline, CDR1 SGHTA and CDR2 FQGNSA. The CDR3 extends over 14 amino acids. V lost 3 bases and J lost 4, with 12 bases in between. Patients of the Seattle cohort, enrolled during active infection, were followed longitudinally.

The V call is TRBV7-2, the J call TRBJ1-1, with a possible D match to TRBD1 (6 bases). Sequencing used peripheral blood. The sequence derives from a man aged 45-65 years with COVID-19, enrolled during active disease. CDR3 sequence reads: CASSFRGGGTEAFF. The CDR3 DNA reads TGTGCCAGCAGCTTCAGGGGTGGGGGCACTGAAGCTTTCTTT. Drawing the rest from reference TRBV7-2 and TRBJ1-1, the complete variable domain is GAGVSQSPSNKVTEKGKDVELRCDPISGHTALYWYRQSLGQGLEFLIYFQGNSAPDKSGLPSDRFSAERTGGSVSTLTIQRTQQEDSAVYLCASSFRGGGTEAFFGQGTRLTVV.